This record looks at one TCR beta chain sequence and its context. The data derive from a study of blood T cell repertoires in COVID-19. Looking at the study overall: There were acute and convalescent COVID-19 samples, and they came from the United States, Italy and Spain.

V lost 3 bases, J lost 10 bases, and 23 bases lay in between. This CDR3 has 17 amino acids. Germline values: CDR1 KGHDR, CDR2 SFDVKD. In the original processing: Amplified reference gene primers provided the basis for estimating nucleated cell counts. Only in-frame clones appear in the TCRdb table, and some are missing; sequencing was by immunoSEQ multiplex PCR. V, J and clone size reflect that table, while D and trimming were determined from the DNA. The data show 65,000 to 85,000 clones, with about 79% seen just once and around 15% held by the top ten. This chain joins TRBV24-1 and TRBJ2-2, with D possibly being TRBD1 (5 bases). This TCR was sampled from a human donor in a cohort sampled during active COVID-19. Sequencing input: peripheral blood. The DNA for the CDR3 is TGTGCCACCAGTGATCAATTCCAACTCACAAGGGGCGCGGAGCTGTTTTTT. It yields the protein CATSDQFQLTRGAELFF.